These T cell receptor beta chains were read from a single sample in a study of OX40 agonist ivuxolimab in advanced cancers. The protocol was immunoSEQ multiplex PCR, while the TCRdb copy is restricted to in-frame clones and leaves out a portion. The table includes about 54,000 clones, roughly four fifths detected once. Source: CD4+ or CD8+ T cells sorted from blood, taken in a trial of the OX40 agonist ivuxolimab. The receptors were gathered from an adult with an advanced solid tumor such as melanoma, head and neck, liver or kidney cancer. The CDR3 runs from the conserved cysteine through the conserved F or W. Fields, in order: clone size, J gene, V gene, D gene, CDR3 protein, CDR3 DNA. D genes are given only for firm matches. Expanded clones get a size class; other rows say once, few or many, or leave the size out.

>NA|TRBJ1-6|TRBV27|NA
CASSFQEYNSPLHF
TGTGCCAGCAGTTTCCAGGAATATAATTCACCCCTCCACTTT
>NA|TRBJ1-5|TRBV6-6|TRBD1
CASSYAGTGRQPQHF
TGTGCCAGCAGTTACGCGGGGACAGGGCGCCAGCCCCAGCATTTT
>few|TRBJ1-5|TRBV6-6|TRBD1
CASSYSGGGPNQPQHF
TGTGCCAGCAGTTACTCGGGAGGGGGCCCGAATCAGCCCCAGCATTTT
>NA|TRBJ1-1|TRBV29-1|NA
CSVEGGGNTEAFF
TGCAGCGTTGAAGGGGGTGGGAACACTGAAGCTTTCTTT
>NA|TRBJ1-5|TRBV9|NA
CASSVGDSNQPQHF
TGTGCCAGCAGCGTAGGTGACAGCAATCAGCCCCAGCATTTT
>once|TRBJ1-2|TRBV6-5|NA
CASSYSTGNNYGYTF
TGTGCCAGCAGTTACTCAACGGGGAATAACTATGGCTACACCTTC
>NA|TRBJ2-3|TRBV7-9|NA
CATQGRTTTDTQYF
TGTGCCACCCAGGGGCGCACAACCACAGATACGCAGTATTTT
>once|TRBJ2-5|TRBV10-1|NA
CASSESGQTQETQYF
TGCGCCAGCAGTGAGTCGGGGCAGACCCAAGAGACCCAGTACTTC
>NA|TRBJ1-2|TRBV25-1|NA
CASSSGPYGYTF
TGTGCCAGCAGCAGCGGACCCTATGGCTACACCTTC
>few|TRBJ1-6|TRBV7-9|NA
CASSSGRERAPLHF
TGTGCCAGCAGCTCCGGACGGGAAAGGGCACCCCTCCACTTT
>NA|TRBJ1-1|TRBV6-6|NA
CASSWVRGDEAFF
TGTGCCAGCAGCTGGGTGCGGGGGGATGAAGCTTTCTTT
>NA|TRBJ1-1|TRBV6-6|NA
CASRGSMGNAEAFF
TGTGCCAGCAGAGGAAGTATGGGGAACGCTGAAGCTTTCTTT
>NA|TRBJ2-5|TRBV7-2|TRBD1
CASSTTGTAKETQYF
TGTGCCAGCAGTACGACCGGGACAGCCAAAGAGACCCAGTACTTC
>NA|TRBJ2-3|TRBV7-3|NA
CASSWGGEADTQYF
TGTGCCAGCAGTTGGGGCGGGGAGGCAGATACGCAGTATTTT
>NA|TRBJ1-2|TRBV25-1|TRBD1
CASSETGLSGGGYGYTF
TGTGCCAGCAGTGAAACGGGACTGTCAGGGGGCGGCTATGGCTACACCTTC
>NA|TRBJ2-7|TRBV6-6|TRBD2
CASSSPIAGGRYEQYF
TGTGCCAGCAGCTCTCCGATAGCGGGGGGCCGCTACGAGCAGTACTTC
>NA|TRBJ1-2|TRBV7-8|NA
CASSSPWGDYTF
TGTGCCAGCAGCTCCCCCTGGGGTGACTACACCTTC
>NA|TRBJ1-4|TRBV29-1|NA
CSVRGTPLEKLFF
TGCAGCGTTCGCGGGACACCATTAGAAAAACTGTTTTTT
>once|TRBJ1-2|TRBV11-2|TRBD1
CASSPGTANRDYTF
TGTGCCAGCAGCCCCGGGACAGCCAACCGGGACTACACCTTC
>many|TRBJ1-6|TRBV14|TRBD1
CASSQQGVINSPLHF
TGTGCCAGCAGCCAACAGGGGGTGATCAATTCACCCCTCCACTTT
>once|TRBJ2-1|TRBV6-1|NA
CASSEATVVPEQFF
TGTGCCAGCAGTGAAGCCACAGTAGTGCCTGAGCAGTTCTTC
>NA|TRBJ2-3|TRBV6-5|NA
CASSEEGLRTQYF
TGTGCCAGCAGTGAAGAGGGACTCAGGACGCAGTATTTT
>few|TRBJ2-5|TRBV28|NA
CASSPAPGGPRETQYF
TGTGCCAGCAGTCCCGCACCCGGGGGGCCCCGAGAGACCCAGTACTTC
>NA|TRBJ1-1|TRBV5-1|TRBD1
CASRGSTGGNTEAFF
TGCGCCAGCAGAGGCTCGACAGGGGGCAACACTGAAGCTTTCTTT
>NA|TRBJ2-3|TRBV10-2|TRBD2
CASSDSAANLAGGPLDTQYF
TGCGCCAGCAGTGACTCGGCAGCGAACCTAGCGGGGGGGCCTTTGGATACGCAGTATTTT
>NA|TRBJ2-5|TRBV11-2|TRBD2
CASSLSLRGGRETQYF
TGTGCCAGCAGCTTGAGCTTGCGGGGGGGCCGCGAGACCCAGTACTTC
>NA|TRBJ1-1|TRBV6-6|NA
CASSPLDTYTEAFF
TGTGCCAGCAGCCCCCTCGACACCTACACTGAAGCTTTCTTT
>NA|TRBJ2-7|TRBV7-9|TRBD1
CASSLARSDREAEQYF
TGTGCCAGCAGCTTAGCGCGTTCGGACAGGGAAGCCGAGCAGTACTTC
>NA|TRBJ2-7|TRBV27|NA
CASKQSYEQYF
TGTGCCAGCAAGCAGAGCTACGAGCAGTACTTC
>once|TRBJ1-1|TRBV19|NA
CASSLVRSRNTEAFF
TGTGCCAGTAGTCTCGTGCGCTCCAGGAACACTGAAGCTTTCTTT
>NA|TRBJ2-3|TRBV29-1|NA
CSVSPDSTDTQYF
TGCAGCGTTTCACCGGACAGCACAGATACGCAGTATTTT
>few|TRBJ1-6|TRBV6-5|NA
CASSYGGYNSPLHF
TGTGCCAGCAGTTACGGCGGGTATAATTCACCCCTCCACTTT
>NA|TRBJ2-4|TRBV5-1|TRBD2
CASSQGTSGGALQYF
TGCGCCAGCAGCCAAGGGACTAGCGGGGGGGCCCTTCAGTACTTC
>few|TRBJ2-7|TRBV12-5|TRBD1
CASGLPRTGGYEQYF
TGTGCTAGTGGTTTGCCGCGGACAGGGGGCTACGAGCAGTACTTC
>NA|TRBJ1-3|TRBV6-1|NA
CASRAESSGNTIYF
TGTGCCAGCAGGGCAGAGAGCTCTGGAAACACCATATATTTT
>NA|TRBJ2-2|TRBV7-2|TRBD2
CASSPGLGHTGELFF
TGTGCCAGCAGCCCGGGACTAGGTCACACCGGGGAGCTGTTTTTT
>NA|TRBJ1-2|TRBV6-6|TRBD1
CASSWDRVGGYTF
TGTGCCAGCAGTTGGGACAGGGTCGGCGGCTACACCTTC
>NA|TRBJ2-5|TRBV11-3|NA
CASSPPGTLGETQYF
TGTGCCAGCAGCCCGCCCGGGACCCTGGGAGAGACCCAGTACTTC
>NA|TRBJ2-1|TRBV11-2|NA
CASRLDGGLYNEQFF
TGTGCCAGCAGGCTTGACGGGGGGCTCTACAATGAGCAGTTCTTC